These 6 T cell receptor beta chains were all obtained from the same sample, sequenced in a study of sequential checkpoint blockade in melanoma. Here immunoSEQ multiplex PCR was the method, and the copy in TCRdb shows in-frame clones only, minus some. The sample lists approximately 14,000 clones, over 60% occurring once. Described treatment: randomized to nivolumab then ipilimumab (arm A) or the reverse (arm B). Source: CD8+ T cells sorted from blood (inferred from file names), taken from a patient given nivolumab and ipilimumab in sequence. The receptors come from a human donor with melanoma.

The gene calls are TRBV5-6 and TRBJ2-4; a weak D match, TRBD1 (6 bases). Trimming cost V 4 bases and J 8 bases, with 13 bases left between them. This CDR3 has 13 amino acids. CDR1 and CDR2 from the germline V gene are SGHDT and YYEEEE. CDR3 region: CASSAGTFYIQYF. The CDR3 region has the DNA TGTGCCAGCAGCGCAGGGACATTCTACATTCAGTACTTC.

V is TRBV9 and J is TRBJ1-4; possibly TRBD1 for D (6 bases). The CDR3 spans 14 residues. CDR1 and CDR2 from the germline V gene are SGDLS and YYNGEE. V lost 3 bases, J lost 4 bases, and 10 bases lay in between. CDR3 DNA sequence: TGTGCCAGCAGCGACGGACAGTTTAATGAAAAACTGTTTTTT. Protein sequence: CASSDGQFNEKLFF.

In this sample, this clone is medium-sized (0.01 to 0.1%). V and J are TRBV15 and TRBJ2-2; 9 bases match TRBD2. CDR1 is LNHNV and CDR2 is YYDKDF in the germline V gene (reference sequence). The CDR3 extends over 17 amino acids. Germline trimming cut 0 bases from V and 7 bases from J; bases unmatched to any gene: 9. The CDR3 DNA is TGTGCCACCAGCAGAGATCTCGAGGGACTAGCTCGCGGGGAGCTGTTTTTT. It is translated as CATSRDLEGLARGELFF.

V and J are TRBV2 and TRBJ2-2; D possibly corresponds to TRBD1 (6 bases). CDR3 length: 15 residues. Germline CDR1 reads SNHLY; CDR2 reads FYNNEI. Trimming removed 6 bases at V and 8 bases at J, with 19 bases between. The CDR3 protein is CASREQGHSAGELFF. The DNA for the CDR3 is TGTGCCAGCAGGGAACAGGGTCATTCAGCGGGGGAGCTGTTTTTT.

The chain employs TRBV7-2 and TRBJ1-1, with D possibly TRBD1 on 5 matching bases. This CDR3 has 13 amino acids. Per the germline V gene, CDR1 is SGHTA and CDR2 is FQGNSA. With 2 bases removed from V and 5 bases from J, the gap between germline ends came to 9 bases. For the CDR3, the DNA is TGTGCCAGCAGCTTAACGGGGGGAACTGAAGCTTTCTTT. Amino acid sequence: CASSLTGGTEAFF.

In this sample, this clone turned up a few times. J is TRBJ2-3 and V is TRBV25-1; no clear D. The length of the CDR3 is 12 residues. Germline V gene lookup returns CDR1 MGHDK and CDR2 SYGVNS. The V end was cut by 5 bases, the J end by 5 bases, with 8 bases between. CDR3 coding DNA: TGTGCCAGCAGTCTAACAGTAGATACGCAGTATTTT. Protein product: CASSLTVDTQYF. The whole variable domain, filled in from reference TRBV25-1 and TRBJ2-3, reads EADIYQTPRYLVIGTGKKITLECSQTMGHDKMYWYQQDPGMELHLIHYSYGVNSTEKGDLSSESTVSRIRTEHFPLTLESARPSHTSQYLCASSLTVDTQYFGPGTRLTVL.